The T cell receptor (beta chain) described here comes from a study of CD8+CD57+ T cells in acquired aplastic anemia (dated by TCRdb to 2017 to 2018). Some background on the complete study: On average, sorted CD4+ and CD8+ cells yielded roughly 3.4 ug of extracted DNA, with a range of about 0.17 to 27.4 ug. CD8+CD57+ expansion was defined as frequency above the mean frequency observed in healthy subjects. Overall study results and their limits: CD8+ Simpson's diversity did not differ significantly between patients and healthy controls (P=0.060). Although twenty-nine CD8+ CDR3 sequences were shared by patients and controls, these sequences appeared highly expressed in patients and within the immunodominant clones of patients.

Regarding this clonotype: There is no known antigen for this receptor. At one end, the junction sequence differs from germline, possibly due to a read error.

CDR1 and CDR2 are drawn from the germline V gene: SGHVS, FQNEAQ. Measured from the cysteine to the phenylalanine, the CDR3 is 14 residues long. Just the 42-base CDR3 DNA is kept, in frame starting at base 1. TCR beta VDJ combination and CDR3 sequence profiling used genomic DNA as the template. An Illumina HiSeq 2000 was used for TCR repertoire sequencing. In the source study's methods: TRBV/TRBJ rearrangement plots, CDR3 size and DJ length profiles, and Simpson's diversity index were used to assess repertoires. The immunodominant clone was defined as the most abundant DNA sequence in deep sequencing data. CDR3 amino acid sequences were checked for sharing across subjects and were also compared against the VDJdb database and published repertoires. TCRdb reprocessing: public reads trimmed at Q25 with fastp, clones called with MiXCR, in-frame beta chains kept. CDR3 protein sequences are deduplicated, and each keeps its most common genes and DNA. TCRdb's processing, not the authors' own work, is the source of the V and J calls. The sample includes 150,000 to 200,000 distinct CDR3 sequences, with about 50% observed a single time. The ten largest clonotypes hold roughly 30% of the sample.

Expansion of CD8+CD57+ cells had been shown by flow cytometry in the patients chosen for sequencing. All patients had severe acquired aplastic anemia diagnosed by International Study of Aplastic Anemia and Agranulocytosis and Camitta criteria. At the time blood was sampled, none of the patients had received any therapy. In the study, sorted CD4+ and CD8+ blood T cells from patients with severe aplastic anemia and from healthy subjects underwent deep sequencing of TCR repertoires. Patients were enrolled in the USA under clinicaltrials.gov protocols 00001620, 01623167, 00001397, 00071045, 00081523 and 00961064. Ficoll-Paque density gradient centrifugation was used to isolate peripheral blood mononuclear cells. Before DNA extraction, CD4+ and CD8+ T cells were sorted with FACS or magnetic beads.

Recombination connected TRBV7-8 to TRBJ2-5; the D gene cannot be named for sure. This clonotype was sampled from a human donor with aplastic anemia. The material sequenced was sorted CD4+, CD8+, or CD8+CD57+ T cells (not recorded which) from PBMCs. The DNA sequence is TGTGCCAGCAGCCTAGGACCTCCCCAAGGGACCCAGTACTTC. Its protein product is CASSLGPPQGTQYF. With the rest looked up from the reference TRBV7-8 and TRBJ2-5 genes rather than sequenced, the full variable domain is GAGVSQSPRYKVAKRGQDVALRCDPISGHVSLFWYQQALGQGPEFLTYFQNEAQLDKSGLPSDRFFAERPEGSVSTLKIQRTQQEDSAVYLCASSLGPPQGTQYFGPGTRLLVL.